A selection of T cell receptor beta chains follows, all from one sample in a study of tumor-infiltrating lymphocytes in localized non-small cell lung cancer. Clones were sequenced by immunoSEQ multiplex PCR, and TCRdb holds only the in-frame ones, with some missing. The data hold 9,000 to 15,000 clones, with about 76% observed a single time. The specimen was uninvolved lung tissue not adjacent to the tumor. All receptors derive from a human donor with non-small cell lung cancer. CDR3s include the opening cysteine and the closing phenylalanine or tryptophan. D genes are given only for firm matches. Only part of the rows carry a size: once, few, many, or a class if the clone is expanded.

NA	TRBV4-1	NA	TRBJ1-1	CASSQDSGRVTEAFF	TGCGCCAGCAGCCAAGACTCGGGCAGGGTGACTGAAGCTTTCTTT
NA	TRBV6-6	NA	TRBJ1-5	CASSTLTDNQPQHF	TGTGCCAGCAGTACCCTGACAGACAATCAGCCCCAGCATTTT
NA	TRBV30	few	TRBJ1-2	CAWSWEGGYTF	TGTGCCTGGAGTTGGGAGGGTGGCTACACCTTC
TRBD1	TRBV19	NA	TRBJ2-2	CASSHGQGLGELFF	TGTGCCAGTAGTCACGGACAGGGGCTCGGGGAGCTGTTTTTT
NA	TRBV6-1	NA	TRBJ1-1	CASDSPSLAFF	TGTGCCAGTGATTCCCCCAGTCTCGCTTTCTTT
NA	TRBV2	NA	TRBJ2-1	CASSEKAGSYNEQFF	TGTGCCAGCAGTGAAAAGGCGGGTTCGTACAATGAGCAGTTCTTC
NA	TRBV15	NA	TRBJ1-2	CATSSARGDGYTF	TGTGCCACCAGCAGTGCCCGAGGCGACGGCTACACCTTC
NA	TRBV7-2	few	TRBJ1-4	CASSLGGRPEKLFF	TGTGCCAGCAGCTTAGGAGGACGGCCTGAAAAACTGTTTTTT
NA	TRBV10-2	NA	TRBJ1-1	CASSLRDGGTEAFF	TGCGCCAGCAGTCTCCGGGATGGGGGCACTGAAGCTTTCTTT
TRBD2	TRBV6-1	NA	TRBJ2-5	CASSDRLANVRETQYF	TGTGCCAGCAGTGACCGACTAGCCAACGTGAGGGAGACCCAGTACTTC
TRBD2	TRBV29-1	NA	TRBJ2-3	CSVDGLAGVPDTQYF	TGCAGCGTTGATGGACTAGCGGGAGTCCCAGATACGCAGTATTTT
NA	TRBV6-5	NA	TRBJ2-3	CASGQWGSTDTQYF	TGTGCCAGCGGCCAGTGGGGAAGCACAGATACGCAGTATTTT
NA	TRBV6-5	NA	TRBJ1-1	CASSYDRWGTEAFF	TGTGCCAGCAGTTACGATAGGTGGGGCACTGAAGCTTTCTTT
TRBD2	TRBV11-3	NA	TRBJ2-3	CASSLGRRGITDTQYF	TGTGCCAGCAGCTTAGGACGGCGGGGGATCACAGATACGCAGTATTTT
NA	TRBV2	NA	TRBJ2-2	CASSPDRYTRELFF	TGTGCCAGCAGCCCCGACCGATACACGAGGGAGCTGTTTTTT
NA	TRBV28	NA	TRBJ1-1	CASSLLNTEAFF	TGTGCCAGCAGTTTATTGAACACTGAAGCTTTCTTT
TRBD1	TRBV7-2	NA	TRBJ1-2	CASSLRTGDGYTF	TGTGCCAGCAGCTTAAGGACAGGGGATGGCTACACCTTC
TRBD1	TRBV6-5	NA	TRBJ2-7	CASSPEGGRDEQYF	TGTGCCAGCAGCCCTGAAGGGGGCCGCGACGAGCAGTACTTC
TRBD1	TRBV28	NA	TRBJ1-2	CASSLPDREAYGYTF	TGTGCCAGCAGTCTCCCAGACAGGGAGGCCTATGGCTACACCTTC
TRBD1	TRBV7-9	NA	TRBJ2-5	CASSLRDRDRQETQYF	TGTGCCAGCAGCCTCCGGGACAGGGATCGGCAGGAGACCCAGTACTTC
TRBD1	TRBV4-2	once	TRBJ1-1	CASSQAPGQLNTEAFF	TGTGCCAGCAGCCAAGCTCCGGGACAGCTAAACACTGAAGCTTTCTTT
NA	TRBV6-5	NA	TRBJ1-1	CASSYGLGTMNTEAFF	TGTGCCAGCAGTTATGGCCTCGGGACCATGAACACTGAAGCTTTCTTT
NA	TRBV9	NA	TRBJ1-1	CASSVDIGTEAFF	TGTGCCAGCAGCGTAGATATCGGAACTGAAGCTTTCTTT
NA	TRBV10-3	NA	TRBJ1-2	CAISDGAYGYGYTF	TGTGCCATCAGTGACGGGGCGTACGGCTATGGCTACACCTTC
TRBD1	TRBV28	once	TRBJ1-1	CASSSHGTGNTEAFF	TGTGCCAGCAGTTCCCACGGGACAGGGAACACTGAAGCTTTCTTT
TRBD1	TRBV5-3	NA	TRBJ1-1	CARSADRGGTEAFF	TGTGCCAGAAGCGCAGACAGGGGCGGCACTGAAGCTTTCTTT
NA	TRBV11-3	few	TRBJ2-2	CASSLEIGRSAGELFF	TGTGCCAGCAGCTTAGAAATCGGCAGGTCGGCCGGGGAGCTGTTTTTT
NA	TRBV7-9	NA	TRBJ2-7	CASRLTGDYEQYF	TGTGCCAGCAGACTAACAGGCGACTACGAGCAGTACTTC
TRBD1	TRBV13	large	TRBJ2-1	CASSPRDRGGLSYNEQFF	TGTGCCAGCAGCCCGAGAGACAGAGGGGGCCTCTCCTACAATGAGCAGTTCTTC
NA	TRBV5-1	NA	TRBJ2-5	CASSPEGSGETQYF	TGCGCCAGCAGCCCTGAGGGGAGTGGAGAGACCCAGTACTTC
TRBD1	TRBV5-6	NA	TRBJ2-3	CASSFPETGLADTQYF	TGTGCCAGCAGCTTCCCCGAGACAGGGCTCGCAGATACGCAGTATTTT
NA	TRBV6-4	once	TRBJ2-7	CASSVAAGSSYEQYF	TGTGCCAGCAGTGTGGCGGCGGGATCCTCCTACGAGCAGTACTTC
NA	TRBV28	NA	TRBJ1-5	CASSLPGGNQPQHF	TGTGCCAGCAGTTTACCCGGTGGCAATCAGCCCCAGCATTTT
NA	TRBV19	few	TRBJ1-4	CASSMGTTTNEKLFF	TGTGCCAGTAGTATGGGGACAACAACTAATGAAAAACTGTTTTTT
NA	TRBV30	NA	TRBJ2-7	CAWSVRNRDYEQYF	TGTGCCTGGAGTGTACGGAACAGGGATTACGAGCAGTACTTC
NA	TRBV20-1	NA	TRBJ2-7	CSASRGYEQYF	TGCAGTGCTAGCCGAGGTTACGAGCAGTACTTC
NA	TRBV5-1	once	TRBJ2-3	CASGGGSWADTQYF	TGCGCCAGCGGTGGGGGAAGTTGGGCAGATACGCAGTATTTT
TRBD1	TRBV6-1	NA	TRBJ1-5	CASEPGGAKPQHF	TGTGCCAGCGAGCCAGGGGGTGCCAAGCCCCAGCATTTT
NA	TRBV5-1	medium-sized	TRBJ1-4	CASSLISGGGEKLFF	TGCGCCAGCAGCTTGATTTCCGGGGGCGGCGAAAAACTGTTTTTT
TRBD2	TRBV9	NA	TRBJ2-1	CASSVTGGYNEQFF	TGTGCCAGCAGCGTCACGGGAGGGTACAATGAGCAGTTCTTC
NA	TRBV5-6	NA	TRBJ1-1	CASSPRVFSTEAFF	TGTGCCAGCAGCCCGAGGGTGTTCAGCACTGAAGCTTTCTTT
NA	TRBV30	NA	TRBJ2-1	CAWSVQASYNEQFF	TGTGCCTGGAGTGTACAGGCCTCCTACAATGAGCAGTTCTTC
NA	TRBV6-6	NA	TRBJ2-3	CASSYWADTQYF	TGTGCCAGCAGTTACTGGGCAGATACGCAGTATTTT
NA	TRBV10-2	NA	TRBJ2-5	CASREDGSWETQYF	TGCGCCAGCCGGGAAGACGGGAGTTGGGAGACCCAGTACTTC
TRBD1	TRBV6-5	NA	TRBJ2-3	CASSYPQTGWTDTQYF	TGTGCCAGCAGTTACCCCCAGACAGGGTGGACAGATACGCAGTATTTT
NA	TRBV7-9	NA	TRBJ2-1	CASSIGRVVFDEQFF	TGTGCCAGCAGCATCGGGCGGGTAGTCTTCGATGAGCAGTTCTTC
NA	TRBV5-1	few	TRBJ2-2	CASSIRYTGELFF	TGCGCCAGCAGCATTCGGTACACCGGGGAGCTGTTTTTT
NA	TRBV11-2	NA	TRBJ1-2	CASSLAGARGGYTF	TGTGCCAGCAGCTTAGCAGGGGCGCGAGGTGGCTACACCTTC
NA	TRBV28	NA	TRBJ1-2	CATGGFYYGYTF	TGTGCCACCGGGGGGTTTTACTATGGCTACACCTTC
TRBD1	TRBV4-1	NA	TRBJ1-2	CASSPRGQDYGYTF	TGCGCCAGCAGCCCCAGGGGACAGGATTATGGCTACACCTTC
TRBD1	TRBV6-6	NA	TRBJ2-7	CASRAPGTGGNEQYF	TGTGCCAGCAGAGCCCCCGGGACAGGGGGGAACGAGCAGTACTTC
NA	TRBV7-2	few	TRBJ1-5	CASSFTRNQPQHF	TGTGCCAGCAGCTTCACGCGCAATCAGCCCCAGCATTTT
NA	TRBV2	NA	TRBJ2-3	CASSEADTQYF	TGTGCCAGCAGTGAAGCAGATACGCAGTATTTT
NA	TRBV7-3	once	TRBJ2-3	CASSLGLGADTQYF	TGTGCCAGCAGCTTAGGGCTAGGCGCAGATACGCAGTATTTT
TRBD1	TRBV30	few	TRBJ1-1	CAWSVQGPTEAFF	TGTGCCTGGAGTGTACAGGGGCCCACTGAAGCTTTCTTT
TRBD2	TRBV5-1	NA	TRBJ2-7	CASSLGGGSRLFYEQYF	TGCGCCAGCAGCTTGGGCGGGGGGAGCCGACTCTTTTACGAGCAGTACTTC